The 10 T cell receptor beta chains reported below all come from one sample, sequenced in a study of tumor-infiltrating lymphocytes in oesophageal squamous cell carcinoma. Each CDR3 protein gets one entry after TCRdb re-called the PCR reads with MiXCR. The table lists approximately 10,000 distinct CDR3 sequences, around 53% of them singletons, with over 15% in the top ten. The sample comprised esophageal tumor tissue. The receptors were sampled from a female donor with esophageal squamous cell carcinoma.

By its share, this clonotype is medium-sized (0.01 to 0.1%). The missing conserved phenylalanine or tryptophan at the end of this CDR3 makes a read error likely. It is unclear where the CDR3 begins or ends on the DNA, so no DNA is shown, and the CDR3 is as TCRdb lists it. The rearrangement uses TRBV7-9 and TRBJ2-6; the D segment call TRBD2 is taken from the table without a DNA check. The CDR3 region is 8 residues in length, termini included. The germline CDR1 and CDR2 sequences are SEHNR and FQNEAQ (reference sequence). CDR3 sequence: CASSFSSG.

This clonotype was counted only a few times. The chain recombines TRBV12-3 or TRBV12-4 with TRBJ2-1, with TRBD2 as a possible D gene (6 bases). The CDR3 loop spans 16 amino acids. The V gene lost 6 bases and the J gene lost 0 bases, with 15 bases spanning the gap. The CDR3 region is CASRPASVSSYNEQFF. The CDR3 region has the DNA TGTGCCAGCAGACCCGCTAGCGTCAGCTCCTACAATGAGCAGTTCTTC.

This clonotype is classed as medium-sized. The chain links TRBV6-1 to TRBJ2-7; 7 positions agree with TRBD2. The CDR3 has 15 residues. V dropped 7 bases and J dropped 3; count of bases not matched to a gene: 12. In germline, CDR1 is MNHNS, CDR2 SASEGT. The CDR3 loop reads CASNKGQGGIYEQYF. In DNA form, the CDR3 reads TGTGCCAGCAATAAGGGGCAGGGAGGGATCTACGAGCAGTACTTC.

This chain joins TRBV7-8 and TRBJ2-1; TRBD1 matches 8 bases. The CDR3 runs 15 residues. Germline V gene lookup returns CDR1 SGHVS and CDR2 FQNEAQ. V gave up 5 bases and J gave up 7 bases; unmatched junction bases: 10. The CDR3 DNA sequence: TGTGCCAGCAGCCTAATACCGGGACAGGCGAATGAGCAGTTCTTC. Translation: CASSLIPGQANEQFF. The full variable domain, completed using reference TRBV7-8 and TRBJ2-1, is GAGVSQSPRYKVAKRGQDVALRCDPISGHVSLFWYQQALGQGPEFLTYFQNEAQLDKSGLPSDRFFAERPEGSVSTLKIQRTQQEDSAVYLCASSLIPGQANEQFFGPGTRLTVL.

V gene TRBV6-5 combines with J gene TRBJ2-3, with TRBD1 identical over 11 bases. The last part of the DNA fits TRBJ2-1 better; the J call may be wrong. This CDR3 contains 14 residues. CDR1 and CDR2 from the germline V gene are MNHEY and SVGAGI. The CDR3 spells CASSGGQGANEQFF. CDR3 nucleotides: TGTGCCAGCAGTGGAGGACAGGGGGCGAATGAGCAGTTCTTC.

By proportion, this clonotype is medium-sized (0.01 to 0.1%). V is TRBV24-1 and J is TRBJ2-1; D not resolved. The CDR3 totals 12 residues. The germline V gene has CDR1 KGHDR and CDR2 SFDVKD. Trimming stripped 9 bases from V and 6 bases from J, with 11 bases between. CDR3 sequence reads: CATGKGANEQFF. The CDR3 DNA reads TGTGCCACCGGGAAGGGTGCCAATGAGCAGTTCTTC.

This clonotype was seen a handful of times. The chain recombines TRBV12-3 or TRBV12-4 with TRBJ2-5; 14 bases agree with TRBD2. The J call may not be correct, given that the DNA end is closer to TRBJ2-1. This CDR3 spans 20 amino acids. As DNA, the CDR3 is TGTGCCAGCAGTCCTTCGCCGGGACTAGCGGGGGTGTTTGGGTCGGGTGAGCAGTTCTTC. This gives the protein CASSPSPGLAGVFGSGEQFF.

This chain links TRBV7-2 with TRBJ2-5; D uncertain. The closer fit of TRBJ2-7 to the DNA end suggests the J call may be wrong. Germline V gene data show CDR1 as SGHTA and CDR2 as FQGNSA. The CDR3 is 14 amino acids. In nucleotides, the CDR3 is TGTGCCAGCAGTCGGAGATCGGGCTCCTACGAGCAGTACTTC. It is translated as CASSRRSGSYEQYF.

In its sample, this clonotype was seen many times. The rearrangement uses TRBV3-1 and TRBJ2-5; D is possibly TRBD2 (6 bases). Trimming cost V 2 bases and J 5 bases, with 9 bases left between them. The germline V gene has CDR1 LGHDT and CDR2 YNNKEL (reference sequence). This CDR3 has 13 residues. CDR3 nucleotides: TGTGCCAGCAGCCAAAGAGCGGGCGAGACCCAGTACTTC. Translating gives CASSQRAGETQYF.

The chain is built from TRBV7-3 and TRBJ2-3; 11 bases map to TRBD1. V dropped 5 bases and J dropped 4; count of bases not matched to a gene: 8. Germline CDR1 is SGHTA and CDR2 is FQGTGA. The CDR3 is made up of 16 amino acids. The CDR3 sequence: CASSVTGTGGSDTQYF. CDR3 nucleotide sequence: TGTGCCAGCAGCGTGACCGGGACAGGGGGTTCAGATACGCAGTATTTT.